The subject of this entry is one TCR beta chain. This CDR3 comprises 15 residues. Trimming cost V 6 bases and J 1 base, with 15 bases left between them. Germline loops: CDR1 SNHLY, CDR2 FYNNEI. This specimen belongs to a study of blood T cell repertoires in COVID-19. Here immunoSEQ multiplex PCR was the method, and the copy in TCRdb shows in-frame clones only, minus some. The sample carries some 350,000 clones, 89% recorded once. V usage is TRBV2 and J usage is TRBJ1-1; D call uncertain. This TCR came from a woman in her 30s with COVID-19, enrolled during active disease. The sample consisted of peripheral blood. The CDR3 loop is CASSETKMANTEAFF. CDR3 DNA sequence: TGTGCCAGCAGCGAAACAAAAATGGCGAACACTGAAGCTTTCTTT.